The rows below give T cell receptor beta chains drawn from one sample of a study of identical twins. TCRdb used MiXCR to reprocess the 5' RACE reads, holding one entry per CDR3 protein. The data contain hundreds of thousands of distinct CDR3 sequences, approximately 7% of them singletons. The sample was also linked to a second study, of yellow fever vaccine responses in identical twins.

Sequencing input: memory (CD45RO+) T cells sorted from blood. The receptors were gathered from a woman aged 18-30 years in good health. CDR3s include the opening cysteine and the closing phenylalanine or tryptophan. Fields, in order: V gene, clone size, D gene, J gene, CDR3 length, CDR3 DNA, CDR3 protein. D genes are given only for firm matches. Only some rows state a clone size, as once, few, many or a class for expanded clones.

TRBV20-1	many	TRBD1	TRBJ1-5	15	TGCAGTGGGGCTCTCGGGACAGCTAAGAATCAGCCCCAGCATTTT	CSGALGTAKNQPQHF
TRBV3-1	many	-	TRBJ1-3	14	TGTGCCAGCAGCCCTCGTACAGGGGGAAACACCATATATTTT	CASSPRTGGNTIYF
TRBV18	few	TRBD2	TRBJ2-1	13	TGTGCCAGCTCACCACTGAGCGGGGAGGATCCGTTCTTC	CASSPLSGEDPFF
TRBV2	-	-	TRBJ2-2	14	TGTGCCAGCAGTGGAGGGGTTGATGCCGGGGAGCTGTTTTTT	CASSGGVDAGELFF
TRBV6-4	many	-	TRBJ2-2	15	TGTGCCAGCAGCCCGGGACGGGGCGCCACCGGGGAGCTGTTTTTT	CASSPGRGATGELFF
TRBV24-1	many	TRBD2	TRBJ2-5	16	TGTGCCACCAGTGACGGACTAGCGGGGGGCCAAGAGACCCAGTACTTC	CATSDGLAGGQETQYF
TRBV5-1	many	-	TRBJ1-1	15	TGCGCCAGCAGCCGTGGAGACGGGTCGAACACTGAAGCTTTCTTT	CASSRGDGSNTEAFF
TRBV9	-	TRBD1	TRBJ2-3	14	TGTGCCAGCAGCGGAGGGGGCAGCACAGATACGCAGTATTTT	CASSGGGSTDTQYF
TRBV20-1	-	-	TRBJ1-1	13	TGCAGTGCTAGTGTCCCGGCGAACACTGAAGCTTTCTTT	CSASVPANTEAFF
TRBV5-1	many	-	TRBJ2-7	13	TGCGCCAGCAGCTTGGGGGTCGGGTACGAGCAGTACTTC	CASSLGVGYEQYF
TRBV7-8	many	TRBD2	TRBJ2-5	14	TGTGCCAGCAGCTGGCTAGCGGGAAAAGAGACCCAGTACTTC	CASSWLAGKETQYF
TRBV11-2	-	-	TRBJ2-5	14	TGTGCCAGCAACAACCCGGGCTACCAAGAGACCCAGTACTTC	CASNNPGYQETQYF
TRBV5-1	many	TRBD2	TRBJ2-2	15	TGCGCCAGCAGCCCGGGACTAGAGAGCACCGGGGAGCTGTTTTTT	CASSPGLESTGELFF
TRBV7-9	few	-	TRBJ1-1	12	TGTGCCAGCAGCTCTATTGTGACTGAAGCTTTCTTT	CASSSIVTEAFF
TRBV20-1	-	-	TRBJ2-1	13	TGCAGTGCTAGCGAAGGGACCCTCAATGAGCAGTTCTTC	CSASEGTLNEQFF
TRBV28	few	TRBD1	TRBJ1-2	13	TGTGCCAGCAGCTACGGGACAGGGGATGGCTACACCTTC	CASSYGTGDGYTF
TRBV5-1	-	-	TRBJ1-6	13	TGCGCCAGCAGCCCGGGGACGGATTCACCCCTCCACTTT	CASSPGTDSPLHF
TRBV5-6	many	-	TRBJ2-1	15	TGTGCCAGCAGCTTCGACAGGAACCTTTACAATGAGCAGTTCTTC	CASSFDRNLYNEQFF
TRBV7-8	-	-	TRBJ1-3	16	TGTGCCAGCAGCTCAGTCCCAGGGGCTTCTGGAAACACCATATATTTT	CASSSVPGASGNTIYF
TRBV3-1	few	TRBD1	TRBJ1-1	15	TGTGCCAGCAGCCAAGTCGCGACAGGGGGAACTGAAGCTTTCTTT	CASSQVATGGTEAFF
TRBV5-1	-	-	TRBJ2-7	13	TGCGCCAGCAGCCCCGCCGGCCAGAACGAGCAGTACTTC	CASSPAGQNEQYF
TRBV24-1	many	-	TRBJ2-6	20	TGTGCCACCAGTGATGGGGGTAGGTTCGGGGAATCCTCTGGGGCCAACGTCCTGACTTTC	CATSDGGRFGESSGANVLTF
TRBV18	few	TRBD2	TRBJ2-3	15	TGTGCCAGCTCACCAGTAGCGGGAGAGACAGATACGCAGTATTTT	CASSPVAGETDTQYF
TRBV12-3/TRBV12-4	few	-	TRBJ2-3	16	TGTGCCAGCAGTTTTAGGGGCGTCGCCCTCACAGATACGCAGTATTTT	CASSFRGVALTDTQYF
TRBV12-3/TRBV12-4	many	-	TRBJ2-1	13	TGTGCCAGCGGGACGCGTCAAGTCAATGAGCAGTTCTTC	CASGTRQVNEQFF
TRBV12-5	many	-	TRBJ2-3	13	TGTGCTAGTGGTTCGTTATGGGGTGATACGCAGTATTTT	CASGSLWGDTQYF
TRBV5-1	-	TRBD1	TRBJ2-1	15	TGCGCCAGCAGTCTTTCGGGACAGGGGGCAGATGAGCAGTTCTTC	CASSLSGQGADEQFF
TRBV16	few	TRBD2	TRBJ2-7	15	TGTGCCAGCAGCCCCCGGGGCGGGAGTATCGACGAGCAGTACTTC	CASSPRGGSIDEQYF
TRBV6-1	-	-	TRBJ2-6	15	TGTGCCAGCAGTGAGGATGGGGCTGGGGCCAACGTCCTGACTTTC	CASSEDGAGANVLTF
TRBV2	few	-	TRBJ2-3	14	TGTGCCAGCAGGGGTGGGATCAGCACAGATACGCAGTATTTT	CASRGGISTDTQYF
TRBV20-1	many	TRBD2	TRBJ2-1	15	TGCAGTGCTGAGACCCTGGCGGGAGTTTACAATGAGCAGTTCTTC	CSAETLAGVYNEQFF
TRBV29-1	-	-	TRBJ2-2	15	TGCCTTCGAAACATGGTATCCCCTAACACCGGGGAGCTGTTTTTT	CLRNMVSPNTGELFF
TRBV24-1	-	-	TRBJ2-2	15	TGTGCCACCAGTGATTCGGGGGTTGAGGCTGGGGAGCTGTTTTTT	CATSDSGVEAGELFF
TRBV7-8	many	-	TRBJ1-4	15	TGTGCCAGCAGCTTAGCCCGGCCAACTGATGAAAAACTGTTTTTT	CASSLARPTDEKLFF
TRBV29-1	few	TRBD1	TRBJ1-1	16	TGCAGCGTAGGACAGGGGGCGACTACTATGAACACTGAAGCTTTCTTT	CSVGQGATTMNTEAFF
TRBV7-3	many	TRBD1	TRBJ2-1	15	TGTGCCAGCAGCCTACAGGGGGCCGACTACAATGAGCAGTTCTTC	CASSLQGADYNEQFF